A selection of T cell receptor beta chains follows, all from one sample in a study of shared clonotypes between healthy human individuals. Libraries were prepared by immunoSEQ multiplex PCR; TCRdb keeps only in-frame clonotypes and omits some of them. The table includes more than 400,000 clones, almost 97% detected once. Sequenced input: naive CD4+ T cells sorted from blood. Receptor source: a young woman in good health. Each CDR3 is given with its conserved first and last residue. A D gene is named only where the DNA matches it firmly. Rows give clone size only sometimes, using once, few, many, or a class for an expanded clone.

>TRBJ2-7|NA|TRBV29-1|NA
CSVVGLPGSSYEQYF
TGCAGCGTTGTGGGCCTCCCCGGGTCTTCCTACGAGCAGTACTTC
>TRBJ1-1|NA|TRBV10-2|once
CASSDAGMNTEAFF
TGCGCCAGCAGTGATGCGGGGATGAACACTGAAGCTTTCTTT
>TRBJ2-7|TRBD2|TRBV27|few
CASRYGTSGLYEQYF
TGTGCCAGCAGATATGGGACTAGCGGCTTATACGAGCAGTACTTC
>TRBJ1-2|TRBD1|TRBV5-8|NA
CASSLDRDYGYTF
TGTGCCAGCAGCTTAGACAGGGACTATGGCTACACCTTC
>TRBJ2-7|NA|TRBV5-6|NA
CASSLAGGLPYEQYF
TGTGCCAGCAGCTTGGCCGGGGGACTTCCATACGAGCAGTACTTC
>TRBJ2-5|TRBD2|TRBV19|once
CASSIDPASGEETQYF
TGTGCCAGTAGTATAGATCCGGCTAGCGGAGAAGAGACCCAGTACTTC
>TRBJ2-4|TRBD2|TRBV5-1|NA
CASSPTTSGRGNIQYF
TGCGCCAGCAGCCCCACGACTAGCGGGAGAGGAAACATTCAGTACTTC
>TRBJ1-4|NA|TRBV7-8|NA
CASSLRAGTDEKLFF
TGTGCCAGCAGCTTAAGGGCGGGGACTGATGAAAAACTGTTTTTT
>TRBJ1-2|NA|TRBV5-8|NA
CASSMGHQTGTYTF
TGTGCCAGCAGCATGGGACATCAAACCGGCACCTACACCTTC
>TRBJ2-7|NA|TRBV2|NA
CASRTGSSYEQYF
TGTGCCAGCAGAACAGGGAGCTCCTACGAGCAGTACTTC
>TRBJ2-7|TRBD1|TRBV4-1|NA
CASSQLSRDSYYEQYF
TGCGCCAGCAGCCAATTGAGCCGGGACAGCTACTACGAGCAGTACTTC
>TRBJ2-3|NA|TRBV7-9|NA
CASSGLKGSSTDTQYF
TGTGCCAGCAGCGGTTTAAAGGGGTCTAGCACAGATACGCAGTATTTT
>TRBJ2-7|NA|TRBV10-1|once
CASSSGQLYEQYF
TGCGCCAGCAGTTCCGGGCAGCTCTACGAGCAGTACTTC
>TRBJ1-1|NA|TRBV19|NA
CASSIASNQNTEAFF
TGTGCCAGTAGTATAGCCAGTAATCAGAACACTGAAGCTTTCTTT
>TRBJ1-4|NA|TRBV6-1|NA
CASSVSPTNEKLFF
TGTGCCAGCAGTGTGTCGCCAACTAATGAAAAACTGTTTTTT
>TRBJ2-7|TRBD1|TRBV5-1|NA
CASSWTGDSYEQYF
TGCGCCAGCAGCTGGACAGGGGACTCCTACGAGCAGTACTTC
>TRBJ2-2|NA|TRBV10-1|NA
CASSEAGANTGELFF
TGCGCCAGCAGTGAAGCCGGTGCGAACACCGGGGAGCTGTTTTTT
>TRBJ1-2|TRBD1|TRBV7-9|once
CASSTGTGTGGYTF
TGTGCCAGCAGCACCGGGACAGGGACTGGTGGCTACACCTTC
>TRBJ1-1|NA|TRBV28|NA
CASKGRVGAPNTEAFF
TGTGCCAGCAAAGGCCGAGTGGGGGCCCCGAACACTGAAGCTTTCTTT
>TRBJ2-7|TRBD2|TRBV4-2|NA
CASSRDVGGRRTYEQYF
TGTGCCAGCAGCCGAGACGTCGGCGGGAGAAGGACCTACGAGCAGTACTTC
>TRBJ1-3|NA|TRBV28|once
CASSSGTIENTIYF
TGTGCCAGCAGTTCCGGGACAATCGAAAACACCATATATTTT
>TRBJ2-5|TRBD1|TRBV18|once
CASSGRGQETQYF
TGTGCCAGCTCGGGCAGGGGGCAAGAGACCCAGTACTTC
>TRBJ1-5|NA|TRBV5-1|NA
CASSLTVDQPQHF
TGCGCCAGCAGCTTGACAGTGGATCAGCCCCAGCATTTT
>TRBJ1-1|NA|TRBV18|NA
CASSPVRLIDTEAFF
TGTGCCAGCTCACCAGTGAGATTAATTGACACTGAAGCTTTCTTT
>TRBJ2-7|TRBD2|TRBV19|NA
CASKLAGAREQYF
TGTGCCAGTAAGCTAGCGGGAGCCCGCGAGCAGTACTTC
>TRBJ2-7|NA|TRBV5-1|NA
CASSLMSALGNEQYF
TGCGCCAGCAGCTTGATGAGTGCCCTGGGGAACGAGCAGTACTTC
>TRBJ1-6|NA|TRBV5-4|once
CASSFDRQNSPLHF
TGTGCCAGCAGCTTTGACAGGCAAAATTCACCCCTCCACTTT
>TRBJ2-3|TRBD2|TRBV4-1|NA
CASSPVKRARGGDTQYF
TGCGCCAGCAGCCCCGTAAAGCGGGCCCGGGGGGGGGATACGCAGTATTTT
>TRBJ1-4|NA|TRBV6-1|NA
CASSALGGLSNEKLFF
TGTGCCAGCAGTGCCCTGGGTGGGCTCAGTAATGAAAAACTGTTTTTT
>TRBJ1-4|TRBD1|TRBV7-8|NA
CASSPIRDRPEKLFF
TGTGCCAGCAGCCCTATCCGGGACAGGCCTGAAAAACTGTTTTTT
>TRBJ1-5|NA|TRBV4-1|NA
CASSHGNQPQHF
TGCGCCAGCAGCCACGGCAATCAGCCCCAGCATTTT
>TRBJ1-1|NA|TRBV14|NA
CASSPGLMNTEAFF
TGTGCCAGCAGCCCCGGACTAATGAACACTGAAGCTTTCTTT
>TRBJ1-5|NA|TRBV4-1|NA
CASSQGGGWNNQPQHF
TGCGCCAGCAGCCAAGGGGGGGGATGGAACAATCAGCCCCAGCATTTT
>TRBJ2-1|TRBD1|TRBV5-1|NA
CASSLWGQGVSGDEQFF
TGCGCCAGCAGCTTGTGGGGACAGGGGGTATCTGGCGATGAGCAGTTCTTC
>TRBJ1-1|NA|TRBV7-3|NA
CASSPDKTSAAFF
TGTGCCAGCAGCCCCGACAAGACCTCCGCAGCTTTCTTT
>TRBJ1-1|NA|TRBV5-1|once
CASSGISGNTEAFF
TGCGCCAGCAGCGGTATCTCAGGGAACACTGAAGCTTTCTTT
>TRBJ2-7|NA|TRBV18|NA
CASSVQVIYEQYF
TGTGCCAGCTCGGTTCAGGTAATCTACGAGCAGTACTTC
>TRBJ2-7|NA|TRBV10-3|NA
CAISEFLGDGGGNEQYF
TGTGCCATCAGTGAGTTCCTCGGCGATGGAGGGGGTAACGAGCAGTACTTC
>TRBJ2-2|NA|TRBV2|once
CASSLDGSNTGELFF
TGTGCCAGCAGTTTGGACGGGTCGAACACCGGGGAGCTGTTTTTT
>TRBJ2-2|NA|TRBV28|NA
CATKRTGELFF
TGTGCCACCAAGCGGACCGGGGAGCTGTTTTTT
>TRBJ2-3|NA|TRBV29-1|NA
CSGATRLADTQYF
TGCAGCGGGGCCACGAGGTTGGCAGATACGCAGTATTTT
>TRBJ2-1|TRBD2|TRBV28|NA
CASSTAPSGYNEQFF
TGTGCCAGCAGTACGGCTCCTAGCGGATACAATGAGCAGTTCTTC
>TRBJ2-5|TRBD1|TRBV5-1|NA
CASSRGQGKQETQYF
TGCGCCAGCAGCCGTGGACAGGGTAAACAAGAGACCCAGTACTTC
>TRBJ2-3|TRBD2|TRBV7-6|NA
CASSSTSGGSTDTQYF
TGTGCCAGCAGCTCGACTAGCGGGGGGTCCACAGATACGCAGTATTTT
>TRBJ2-3|NA|TRBV18|NA
CASSTVSTDTQYF
TGTGCCAGCTCGACCGTGAGCACAGATACGCAGTATTTT
>TRBJ2-7|NA|TRBV4-1|NA
CASSQGTAGTREQYF
TGCGCCAGCAGCCAAGGGACAGCGGGCACCCGCGAGCAGTACTTC
>TRBJ1-5|NA|TRBV6-5|NA
CASSYQGTNQPQHF
TGTGCCAGCAGTTACCAAGGGACAAATCAGCCCCAGCATTTT
>TRBJ2-2|TRBD2|TRBV5-1|NA
CASSLAGGRTGELFF
TGCGCCAGCAGCTTAGCGGGAGGGAGAACCGGGGAGCTGTTTTTT
>TRBJ2-5|TRBD2|TRBV18|NA
CASSPRRTSGVPSSGETQYF
TGTGCCAGCTCACCTCGTCGAACTAGCGGGGTTCCCAGTTCGGGGGAGACCCAGTACTTC
>TRBJ2-5|TRBD2|TRBV4-2|NA
CASSQDLAGGWETQYF
TGTGCCAGCAGCCAAGATCTAGCGGGAGGTTGGGAGACCCAGTACTTC
>TRBJ2-2|NA|TRBV18|NA
CASSPLTLENTGELFF
TGTGCCAGCTCACCCTTGACCCTGGAAAACACCGGGGAGCTGTTTTTT
>TRBJ2-1|TRBD2|TRBV18|NA
CASSMGLASMNEQFF
TGTGCCAGCTCAATGGGACTAGCGAGTATGAATGAGCAGTTCTTC
>TRBJ1-1|TRBD1|TRBV6-5|NA
CASSWGTGEAFF
TGTGCCAGCAGTTGGGGGACAGGTGAAGCTTTCTTT